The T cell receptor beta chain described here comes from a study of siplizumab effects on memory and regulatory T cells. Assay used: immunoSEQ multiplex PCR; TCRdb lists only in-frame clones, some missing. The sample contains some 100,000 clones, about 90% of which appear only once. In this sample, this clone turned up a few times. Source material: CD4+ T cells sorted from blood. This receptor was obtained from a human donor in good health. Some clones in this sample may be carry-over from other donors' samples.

The CDR3 is CASAFGGRLSSYNEQFF. CDR3 DNA sequence: TGTGCCAGCGCCTTTGGGGGGCGGTTAAGCTCCTACAATGAGCAGTTCTTC. J is TRBJ2-1 and V is TRBV13; D possibly matches TRBD1 or TRBD2 (6 bases each). V shed 8 bases and J shed 0 bases, with 20 bases lying between them. Germline V lookup: CDR1 PRHDT, CDR2 FYEKMQ (reference sequence). The CDR3 runs to 17 residues.